The 25 T cell receptor beta chains presented below share a single source sample, sequenced in a study of T cell responses to AZD1222 COVID-19 vaccine (dated by TCRdb to the early 2020s). Library method: the immunoSEQ multiplex PCR assay. Sourced from immuneACCESS, this table was stored by TCRdb with only in-frame sequences that have V and J called. A share of the clones is absent; for the studies checked, an unresolved V gene accounts for under half, and the remainder has no known explanation. In this sample the table shows over 100,000 clones, approximately 90% of which occur a single time. Of the sample, about 19% is held by the ten largest clones. The time point label of this sample denotes: baseline before first vaccination. The source material was peripheral blood, sampled on day 0 of AZD1222 vaccination. The origin of the receptors is an adult in good health.

The V gene is TRBV3-1 (or the pseudogene TRBV3-2), the J gene TRBJ2-7; TRBD2 agrees at 8 bases. V lost 5 bases, J lost 0 bases, and 3 bases stayed unmatched. CDR1 is LGHDT and CDR2 is YNNKEL in the germline V gene (reference sequence). This CDR3 region has 14 residues. CDR3 nucleotide sequence: TGTGCCAGCAGCGCTGCGGGGGGCTCCTACGAGCAGTACTTC. Amino acids: CASSAAGGSYEQYF.

This clone appeared once. The chain carries TRBV7-8 and TRBJ1-1; 9 bases map to TRBD1. Germline CDR1 SGHVS, CDR2 FQNEAQ. V lost 5 bases to trimming and J lost 3 bases; unmatched junction nucleotides: 7. The CDR3 extends over 15 amino acids. CDR3 protein: CASSVNRGQDTEAFF. The CDR3, as DNA: TGTGCCAGCAGCGTAAACAGGGGGCAGGACACTGAAGCTTTCTTT.

This rearrangement joins TRBV19 to TRBJ1-4, with D unresolved. Germline V gene data show CDR1 as LNHDA and CDR2 as SQIVND (reference sequence). The CDR3 totals 16 residues. Trimming took 2 bases from V and 0 from J, leaving 10 bases between them. The CDR3 region has the DNA TGTGCCAGTAGTATATCTGGGTCTGCAACTAATGAAAAACTGTTTTTT. The encoded protein is CASSISGSATNEKLFF.

The chain is built from TRBV19 and TRBJ1-5, with D possibly TRBD1 on 5 matching bases. The CDR3 totals 14 residues. The V end lost 7 bases, the J end lost 3 bases, and 13 bases lay between the germline ends. From germline, CDR1 is LNHDA and CDR2 SQIVND (reference sequence). CDR3 loop: CASTGRVDNQPQHF. CDR3 DNA: TGTGCCAGTACGGGCAGGGTGGACAATCAGCCCCAGCATTTT.

The V call is TRBV27, the J call TRBJ1-2; D is uncertain. V gave up 5 bases and J gave up 2 bases, with 9 bases separating them. CDR3 length equals 13 residues. Per the germline V gene, CDR1 is MNHEY and CDR2 is SMNVEV (reference sequence). DNA of the CDR3: TGTGCCAGCAGTCCAAGCAGCAACTATGGCTACACCTTC. Translation: CASSPSSNYGYTF.

V is TRBV3-1 (or the pseudogene TRBV3-2) and J is TRBJ1-2, with D perhaps TRBD1 (6 bases). Trimming cost V 4 bases and J 3 bases, with 12 bases left between them. The germline V gene encodes CDR1 LGHDT and CDR2 YNNKEL (reference sequence). The CDR3 is 14 residues long. The CDR3 DNA follows: TGTGCCAGCAGCCCTCGGGGGCGCGACTATGGCTACACCTTC. This gives the protein CASSPRGRDYGYTF.

This clone was picked up a small number of times. This chain connects TRBV6-4 to TRBJ1-5; D is perhaps TRBD1 (5 bases). The V gene lost 3 bases and the J gene lost 4 bases, with 13 bases spanning the gap. Germline V lookup: CDR1 MRHNA, CDR2 SNTAGT. The CDR3 consists of 15 residues. CDR3 region: CASSEGVDGNQPQHF. The CDR3 DNA reads as TGTGCCAGCAGTGAAGGGGTGGACGGTAATCAGCCCCAGCATTTT.

The rearrangement uses TRBV19 and TRBJ2-3; 13 nucleotides agree with TRBD2. Trimming took 3 bases from V and 1 from J; bases not matched to a gene: 10. This CDR3 comprises 19 residues. The germline gives CDR1 LNHDA, CDR2 SQIVND (reference sequence). The CDR3: CASSIIRLAGGQRTDTQYF. CDR3 in DNA: TGTGCCAGTAGTATCATTCGACTAGCGGGGGGCCAACGCACAGATACGCAGTATTTT.

This clone showed up just once. The chain couples TRBV3-1 (or the pseudogene TRBV3-2) to TRBJ1-2, with D perhaps matching TRBD1 (6 bases). CDR1 LGHDT and CDR2 YNNKEL come from the germline V gene (reference sequence). CDR3 length: 14 residues. Trimming cost V 0 bases and J 7 bases, with 12 bases left between them. The CDR3 spells CASSQDRGPGGYTF. In DNA form, the CDR3 reads TGTGCCAGCAGCCAAGATCGGGGGCCCGGTGGCTACACCTTC.

The chain employs TRBV5-1 and TRBJ1-1; D remains unclear. V was pared by 1 base and J by 2 bases, with 9 bases between. Germline V CDR1 and CDR2: SGHRS, YFSETQ. CDR3 length: 14 amino acids. The CDR3 region is CASSLNGGNTEAFF. Written as DNA, the CDR3 is TGCGCCAGCAGCTTGAACGGAGGAAACACTGAAGCTTTCTTT.

The chain is built from TRBV7-8 and TRBJ1-2, with TRBD1 identical over 9 bases. The ends lost 0 bases at V and 5 bases at J; junction bases unmatched: 4. The CDR3 has 15 residues. Germline CDR1 reads SGHVS; CDR2 reads FQNEAQ. In DNA form, the CDR3 reads TGTGCCAGCAGCTTAGCCGGGACAGGGAATTATGGCTACACCTTC. Its translation is CASSLAGTGNYGYTF.

V usage is TRBV20-1 and J usage is TRBJ2-3; D could derive from TRBD1 or TRBD2 (5 bases each). V was shortened by 3 bases and J by 4 bases, with 17 bases between the two germline ends. This CDR3 spans 15 amino acids. The germline V gene has CDR1 DFQATT and CDR2 SNEGSKA (reference sequence). The CDR3 protein is CSASLQGDGSDTQYF. CDR3 coding DNA: TGCAGTGCTAGTCTTCAAGGGGACGGATCAGATACGCAGTATTTT.

The chain combines TRBV9 with TRBJ2-2; 8 bases align to TRBD2. Germline assignment: CDR1 SGDLS and CDR2 YYNGEE. V was pared by 6 bases and J by 4 bases, with 2 bases of the junction left unmatched. There are 13 residues in the CDR3. In DNA, the CDR3 is TGTGCCAGCACCCTAGCGGGCACCGGGGAGCTGTTTTTT. Translation gives CASTLAGTGELFF.

The rearrangement links TRBV27 to TRBJ1-5; TRBD1 aligns across 7 bases. This CDR3 is built from 15 residues. The ends lost 7 bases at V and 4 bases at J; junction bases unmatched: 10. Germline loops: CDR1 MNHEY, CDR2 SMNVEV (reference sequence). CDR3 residues: CASTETGQENQPQHF. CDR3 DNA sequence: TGTGCCAGCACCGAAACCGGACAGGAAAATCAGCCCCAGCATTTT.

The chain combines TRBV10-3 with TRBJ1-3; possibly TRBD1 for D (5 bases). Trimming removed 4 bases at V and 0 bases at J, with 10 bases between. CDR3 length: 15 amino acids. Germline V CDR1 and CDR2: ENHRY, SYGVKD. The CDR3 DNA reads as TGTGCCATCAGTGTTGGGGCTAACTCTGGAAACACCATATATTTT. Translated: CAISVGANSGNTIYF.

The chain recombines TRBV6-6 with TRBJ1-1; D uncertain. This CDR3 spans 13 amino acids. The V gene lost 4 bases and the J gene lost 2 bases, with 8 bases spanning the gap. Germline CDR1 MNHNY, CDR2 SVGAGI (reference sequence). The DNA for the CDR3 is TGTGCCAGCAGTTTCAGCTTTAACACTGAAGCTTTCTTT. This translates into CASSFSFNTEAFF.

The chain couples TRBV20-1 to TRBJ1-3; no reliable D call. V dropped 5 bases and J dropped 4 bases, with 6 bases sitting between them. The germline V gene encodes CDR1 DFQATT and CDR2 SNEGSKA (reference sequence). The CDR3 runs to 11 residues. CDR3 bases: TGCAGTGCTCTACTGGGAAACACCATATATTTT. It encodes CSALLGNTIYF.

The chain couples TRBV11-2 to TRBJ2-7; 9 nucleotides align to TRBD2. Germline V lookup: CDR1 SGHAT, CDR2 FQNNGV. V was clipped by 0 bases and J by 0 bases; unmatched bases: 9. This CDR3 is 18 amino acids long. CDR3 protein: CASSLEPLAGLSSYEQYF. The CDR3 bases are TGTGCCAGCAGCTTAGAACCCCTAGCGGGGTTGAGCTCCTACGAGCAGTACTTC.

The chain employs TRBV5-5 and TRBJ1-1; D gene uncertain. V dropped 4 bases and J dropped 4 bases, with 20 bases sitting between them. The CDR3 covers 16 residues. In germline, CDR1 is SGHKS, CDR2 YYEKEE (reference sequence). The CDR3 nucleotides are TGTGCCAGCAGCCCCGGACGGTCGGGAGGTCCCACTGAAGCTTTCTTT. Protein product: CASSPGRSGGPTEAFF.

This sequence joins TRBV4-1 and TRBJ1-5; possible D gene TRBD1, 5 bases. The CDR3 has 14 residues. The germline V gene encodes CDR1 MGHRA and CDR2 YSYEKL. V lost 0 bases and J 6 bases, leaving 9 bases between the germline ends. The DNA for the CDR3 is TGCGCCAGCAGCCAAGAGGGGGGGGTTCAGCCCCAGCATTTT. Its protein product is CASSQEGGVQPQHF.

The rearrangement uses TRBV21-1 and TRBJ1-5. TRBV21-1 is given as a pseudogene. The CDR3 is 14 amino acids. The CDR3 bases are TGTGCCAGCAGCAAAGCGCGGTCCAATCAGCCCCAGCATTTT. Translating gives CASSKARSNQPQHF.

The chain carries TRBV6-5 and TRBJ2-5; maybe TRBD1 (6 bases). Germline assignment: CDR1 MNHEY and CDR2 SVGAGI. Trimming took off 5 bases at V and 3 bases at J, with 10 bases between the two ends. The CDR3 is made up of 13 amino acids. The CDR3 loop reads CASSRTEEETQYF. The CDR3 coding sequence is TGTGCCAGCAGTAGGACAGAAGAAGAGACCCAGTACTTC.

The chain carries TRBV9 and TRBJ2-2, with 7 nucleotides matching TRBD1. V lost 0 bases and J lost 1; bases outside the gene matches: 6. This CDR3 contains 17 residues. The germline gives CDR1 SGDLS, CDR2 YYNGEE. Here the CDR3 reads CASSVELTGRNTGELFF. CDR3 in DNA: TGTGCCAGCAGCGTAGAGTTGACAGGGCGGAACACCGGGGAGCTGTTTTTT.

The chain combines TRBV5-1 with TRBJ2-7; no firm D call. Trimming took off 0 bases at V and 0 bases at J, with 7 bases between the two ends. Germline V gene lookup returns CDR1 SGHRS and CDR2 YFSETQ. The CDR3 is 14 amino acids. The CDR3 sequence: CASSLVVSSYEQYF. The CDR3 nucleotides are TGCGCCAGCAGCTTGGTAGTGAGCTCCTACGAGCAGTACTTC.

The V call is TRBV5-1, the J call TRBJ1-5, with TRBD1 identical over 7 bases. The CDR3 runs to 14 residues. J lost 5 bases, V lost 1 base, and 3 bases had no gene match. In germline, CDR1 is SGHRS, CDR2 YFSETQ. CDR3 residues: CASSLTGVDQPQHF. In DNA, the CDR3 is TGCGCCAGCAGCTTGACAGGGGTCGATCAGCCCCAGCATTTT.